Each of the 2 T cell receptor beta chains below was sequenced from the same sample in a study of post-analysis software for immune sequencing data. Study-wide points: Roughly 5 TRBV segments, including TRBV5-6, TRBV5-1 and TRBV20-1, were more frequent in patients than controls.

These receptors are not linked to any known antigen. Every TCR beta cDNA library bore unique molecular identifiers. TCRdb recomputed calls from the PCR reads with MiXCR, one row per CDR3 protein. The table lists some 240,000 distinct CDR3 sequences, about 38% of them singletons. Sequencing was done on a sample of blood. All receptors come from a girl between 5 and 17 years old with multiple sclerosis.

CDR3 sequence: CASSRGLAGTDTQYF. The CDR3 DNA sequence: TGTGCCAGCAGCAGGGGACTAGCGGGCACGGATACGCAGTATTTT. The chain employs TRBV21-1 and TRBJ2-3; TRBD2, the table's D call, lacks a check against the DNA. TRBV21-1 is marked as a pseudogene. The length of the CDR3 is 15 residues.

As regards this clonotype: Mismatch with germline at one junction end may stem from a read error. The chain couples TRBV5-6 to TRBJ2-2, with 8 bases that match TRBD2. CDR1 is SGHDT, CDR2 YYEEEE, per germline. CDR3 length: 14 amino acids. CDR3 loop: CASSVREATGERFF. The DNA of the CDR3 is TGTGCCAGCAGCGTGCGGGAGGCGACCGGGGAGCGGTTTTTT.